This T cell receptor beta chain was recorded in a study of regulatory and conventional T cells in RAG deficiency. Regarding this clone: Its antigen remains unknown.

Data came from immunoSEQ multiplex PCR; TCRdb stores just in-frame clones and leaves some out. The sample records approximately 46,000 clones, 80% to 90% being singletons. The study, taken as a whole, reports: Sorted Omenn CD25-high CD127-low cells may not be bona fide Tregs.

The sorted conventional CD4+ T cells were CD25-low and CD127-high, with genomic DNA sequenced. Trimming took 3 bases from V and 7 from J, leaving 12 bases between them. Germline lookup yields CDR1 KGHSH and CDR2 LQKENI. The CDR3 spans 14 residues. The data also belong to a second study, concerning regulatory T cells. This second report adds: Amplification used 52 TRBV primers and 13 TRBJ primers.

The rearrangement uses TRBV18 and TRBJ1-4; possibly TRBD1 for D (5 bases). The origin of this receptor is a human donor in good health. The sample consisted of CD4+ effector T cells sorted from blood. The CDR3 here is CASSPDTGGEKLFF. The CDR3 DNA reads as TGTGCCAGCTCACCCGATACGGGGGGTGAAAAACTGTTTTTT.